The 9 T cell receptor beta chains given below trace back to one sample, sequenced in a study of cytomegalovirus exposure and HLA in healthy donors (dated by TCRdb to about 2017). Libraries came from the immunoSEQ multiplex PCR assay. A mixture of 60 forward primers for TCR Vbeta segments and 13 reverse primers for TCR Jbeta segments was used in the multiplex PCR. In TCRdb, the immuneACCESS table is reduced to in-frame sequences with V and J assigned. These tables do not hold every clone; where another copy was compared, an unresolved V gene accounts for under half, and the others remain unexplained. This sample is represented by some 120,000 clones; roughly 83% of them were singletons. Approximately 4.5% of the sample is held by the ten biggest clonotypes. The sample taken for sequencing was PBMCs. These receptors were collected from a young man in good health and CMV-seropositive.

This chain joins TRBV28 and TRBJ2-1; 8 positions agree with TRBD2. Germline loops: CDR1 MDHEN, CDR2 SYDVKM. The V segment lost 7 bases and the J segment 0 bases; nucleotides outside the gene matches: 17. This CDR3 comprises 19 residues. The CDR3 here is CASKKERGMTLDSYNEQFF. The CDR3 bases are TGTGCCAGCAAGAAAGAGCGGGGGATGACCCTAGACTCCTACAATGAGCAGTTCTTC.

V and J are TRBV27 and TRBJ1-6; 7 bases align to TRBD1. This CDR3 region has 13 residues. CDR1 is MNHEY and CDR2 is SMNVEV in the germline V gene (reference sequence). V trimming: 6 bases; J trimming: 4 bases; junction bases outside the gene matches: 0. This chain's CDR3 is CASRTGYNSPLHF. CDR3 DNA sequence: TGTGCCAGCAGGACAGGGTATAATTCACCCCTCCACTTT.

The genes are TRBV9 and TRBJ2-1; maybe TRBD2 (6 bases). The V gene's germline CDR1 is SGDLS and CDR2 YYNGEE. There are 15 residues in the CDR3. Trimming shortened V by 6 bases and J by 5 bases, and 18 bases separated the two germline ends. In DNA, the CDR3 is TGTGCCAGCACCGCGGGACCACCCTGGGACAATGAGCAGTTCTTC. This sequence encodes CASTAGPPWDNEQFF.

The gene calls are TRBV5-4 and TRBJ2-5, with 15 positions matching TRBD2. The CDR3 contains 15 residues. The germline V gene encodes CDR1 SGHNT and CDR2 YYREEE (reference sequence). V was pared by 4 bases and J by 11 bases, with 9 bases of the junction left unmatched. The CDR3 coding sequence is TGTGCCAGCAGCCCAGGACTAGCGGGAGGGAGGGAGCAGTACTTC. Protein product: CASSPGLAGGREQYF. The full variable domain, its missing parts supplied by reference TRBV5-4 and TRBJ2-5, is ETGVTQSPTHLIKTRGQQVTLRCSSQSGHNTVSWYQQALGQGPQFIFQYYREEENGRGNFPPRFSGLQFPNYSSELNVNALELDDSALYLCASSPGLAGGREQYFGPGTRLLVL.

The rearrangement joins TRBV10-3 to TRBJ2-5, with TRBD2 identical over 7 bases. In germline, CDR1 is ENHRY, CDR2 SYGVKD. The CDR3 sequence is 15 residues long. V lost 4 bases to trimming and J lost 5 bases; unmatched junction nucleotides: 10. The CDR3 DNA follows: TGTGCCATCAGTGTGGCTAGCGGAAGTCGGGAGACCCAGTACTTC. This gives the protein CAISVASGSRETQYF.

The rearrangement joins TRBV10-1 to TRBJ2-4; no firm D call. Germline V CDR1 and CDR2: WNHNN, SYGVQD (reference sequence). This CDR3 has 18 amino acids. Trimming cost V 3 bases and J 0 bases, with 18 bases left between them. The CDR3 sequence is CASSEGRRSNLAKNIQYF. The CDR3 DNA reads TGCGCCAGCAGTGAAGGTCGAAGGAGCAATTTAGCCAAAAACATTCAGTACTTC.

This sequence joins TRBV13 and TRBJ2-7; D perhaps matches TRBD2 (7 bases). Per germline, CDR1 PRHDT and CDR2 FYEKMQ (reference sequence). Trimming shortened V by 4 bases and J by 4 bases, and 20 bases separated the two germline ends. There are 16 residues in the CDR3. CDR3 sequence (DNA): TGTGCCAGCAGCTCTAGGGGGGGGGTACTACTTTACGAGCAGTACTTC. Its translation is CASSSRGGVLLYEQYF.

The chain carries TRBV19 and TRBJ2-7; 7 positions agree with TRBD2. Germline V CDR1 and CDR2: LNHDA, SQIVND (reference sequence). V was clipped by 1 base and J by 6 bases; unmatched bases: 12. CDR3 length equals 16 residues. The CDR3 DNA is TGTGCCAGTAGTATAGTGACGGGAGGTCGAGGTGGCGAGCAGTACTTC. Translated, it gives CASSIVTGGRGGEQYF.

The genes are TRBV9 and TRBJ2-3, with 9 bases fitting TRBD2. Germline lookup yields CDR1 SGDLS and CDR2 YYNGEE. The junction had 2 bases not matched to a gene; V was cut back by 1 base and J by 2 bases. The CDR3 contains 15 residues. Here the CDR3 reads CASSVLAGITDTQYF. In DNA, the CDR3 is TGTGCCAGCAGCGTACTAGCGGGAATCACAGATACGCAGTATTTT.